Listed here is a single T cell receptor beta chain. These data come from a study of cytomegalovirus exposure and HLA in healthy donors. The CDR3 loop spans 15 amino acids. CDR1 is SQVTM and CDR2 is ANQGSEA in the germline V gene. With V trimmed by 4 bases and J by 0 bases, 7 bases remained unmatched. PCR used 60 Vbeta primers and 13 Jbeta primers. Original data processing: Later, an analysis found 80 million or so unique TCR beta chains, and 8.5 million to 12 million of these were shared. Libraries were prepared by immunoSEQ multiplex PCR; TCRdb keeps only in-frame clonotypes and omits some of them. D and trimming were read from the DNA, whereas the V and J calls and clone size are those reported in that table. The sample holds about 200,000 clones, 65% to 90% seen once.

The chain couples TRBV29-1 to TRBJ2-3; 7 nucleotides align to TRBD2. The TCR originated in a woman in her thirties in good health and CMV-seronegative. Sequenced material: PBMCs. CDR3 region: CSVAPTSASTDTQYF. The CDR3 DNA sequence: TGCAGCGTTGCCCCAACTAGCGCCAGCACAGATACGCAGTATTTT.